The present TCR beta chain was sequenced within a study of brain T cells in children with intractable seizures. CDR3 length: 10 amino acids. V shed 7 bases and J shed 11 bases, with 12 bases lying between them. The germline gives CDR1 WNHNN, CDR2 SYGVQD (reference sequence). TCRdb keeps only in-frame clones here, not all; method: immunoSEQ multiplex PCR. The sample carries hundreds of thousands of clones, over 85% recorded once. Time point described: blood from clinic visit 5 months post-surgery; TSC patient then seizure free. At least one anti-epileptic drug was given before surgery. Sequencing was performed on peripheral blood, taken roughly 5 months after surgery. This chain links TRBV10-1 with TRBJ2-7; the D gene is possibly TRBD2 (6 bases). The receptor was isolated from a boy under three years old with tuberous sclerosis and intractable seizures. This chain's CDR3 is CASTGTGEYF. The CDR3 DNA is TGCGCCAGCACTGGTACGGGGGAGTACTTC.